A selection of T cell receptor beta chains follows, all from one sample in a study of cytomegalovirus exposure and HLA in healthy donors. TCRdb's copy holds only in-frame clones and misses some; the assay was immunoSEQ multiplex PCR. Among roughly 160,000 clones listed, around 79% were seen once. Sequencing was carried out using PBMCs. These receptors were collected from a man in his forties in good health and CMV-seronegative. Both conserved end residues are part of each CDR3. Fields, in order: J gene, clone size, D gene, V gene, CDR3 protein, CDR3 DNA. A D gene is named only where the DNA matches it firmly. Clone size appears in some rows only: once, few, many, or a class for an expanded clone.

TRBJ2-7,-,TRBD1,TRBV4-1,CASSQGRGLYEQYF,TGCGCCAGCAGCCAAGGCAGGGGGCTGTACGAGCAGTACTTC
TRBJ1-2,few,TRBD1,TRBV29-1,CSVARTGNYGYTF,TGCAGCGTGGCCCGGACAGGGAACTATGGCTACACCTTC
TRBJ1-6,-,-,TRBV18,CASSPEGAGSPLHF,TGTGCCAGCTCACCCGAGGGAGCGGGCTCACCCCTCCACTTT
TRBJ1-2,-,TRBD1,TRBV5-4,CASSFRDRYGYTF,TGTGCCAGCAGCTTCCGGGACAGATATGGCTACACCTTC
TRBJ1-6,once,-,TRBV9,CASSVAGVNSPLHF,TGTGCCAGCAGCGTGGCCGGGGTAAATTCACCCCTCCACTTT
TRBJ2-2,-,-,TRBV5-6,CASSVRQVRAGELFF,TGTGCCAGCAGCGTCAGACAGGTGCGAGCCGGGGAGCTGTTTTTT
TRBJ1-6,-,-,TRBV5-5,CASSLSSSYNSPLHF,TGTGCCAGCAGCTTGTCGAGCTCCTATAATTCACCCCTCCACTTT
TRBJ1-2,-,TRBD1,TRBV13,CASSSQGARFGYTF,TGTGCCAGCAGCTCGCAGGGGGCCCGATTTGGCTACACCTTC
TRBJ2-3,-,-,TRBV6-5,CASRQDPKDTQYF,TGTGCCAGCAGACAGGACCCAAAGGATACGCAGTATTTT
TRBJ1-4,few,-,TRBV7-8,CASSPNRQRATNEKLFF,TGTGCCAGCAGCCCTAACCGACAGCGGGCAACTAATGAAAAACTGTTTTTT
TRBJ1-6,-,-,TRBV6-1,CASSEIVGDKSPLHF,TGTGCCAGCAGTGAAATCGTAGGGGACAAATCACCCCTCCACTTT
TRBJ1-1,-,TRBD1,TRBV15,CATSPRQGNTEAFF,TGTGCCACCAGCCCCCGACAGGGGAACACTGAAGCTTTCTTT
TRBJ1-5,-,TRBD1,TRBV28,CASSLVGGRHSNQPQHF,TGTGCCAGCAGTTTAGTAGGGGGCCGACATAGCAATCAGCCCCAGCATTTT
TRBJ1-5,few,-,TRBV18,CASSPNELNQPQHF,TGTGCCAGCTCACCTAACGAGTTAAATCAGCCCCAGCATTTT
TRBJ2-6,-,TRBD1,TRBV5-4,CASSFTGQGTSGANVLTF,TGTGCCAGCAGCTTCACAGGACAGGGAACCTCTGGGGCCAACGTCCTGACTTTC
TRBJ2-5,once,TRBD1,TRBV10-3,CAIRAELPGTGKETQYF,TGTGCCATCAGAGCAGAACTCCCCGGGACAGGGAAAGAGACCCAGTACTTC
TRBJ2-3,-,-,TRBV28,CASTGGGNPSTDTQYF,TGTGCCAGCACGGGCGGGGGCAACCCTAGCACAGATACGCAGTATTTT
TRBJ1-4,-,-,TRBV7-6,CASSLDAGTGEKLFF,TGTGCCAGCAGCTTAGACGCAGGGACTGGTGAAAAACTGTTTTTT
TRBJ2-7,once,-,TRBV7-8,CASSLRGSEQYF,TGTGCCAGCAGCTTAAGGGGTTCCGAGCAGTACTTC
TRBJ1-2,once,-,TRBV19,CASTRDMAARVDGYTF,TGTGCCAGTACCCGGGACATGGCCGCGAGAGTAGATGGCTACACCTTC
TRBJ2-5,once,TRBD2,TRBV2,CAISGVSPETQYF,TGTGCCATCAGCGGGGTTTCCCCAGAGACCCAGTACTTC
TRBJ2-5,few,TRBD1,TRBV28,CASSRTGGGKTQYF,TGTGCCAGCAGTCGCACAGGGGGCGGGAAGACCCAGTACTTC
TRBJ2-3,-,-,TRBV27,CASSLFERDTQYF,TGTGCCAGCAGTTTATTTGAGCGGGATACGCAGTATTTT
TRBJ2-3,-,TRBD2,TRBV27,CASSSGGAPDTQYF,TGTGCCAGCAGTAGCGGGGGCGCCCCGGATACGCAGTATTTT
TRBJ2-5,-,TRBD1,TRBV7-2,CASSLRTGGRETQYF,TGTGCCAGCAGCCTTCGGACAGGGGGCCGAGAGACCCAGTACTTC
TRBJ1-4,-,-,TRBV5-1,CASSLTAPNEKLFF,TGCGCCAGCAGCTTGACAGCCCCTAATGAAAAACTGTTTTTT
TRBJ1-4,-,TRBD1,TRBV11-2,CASSRETGSSVKLFF,TGTGCCAGCAGCCGAGAGACAGGGTCGAGTGTAAAACTGTTTTTT
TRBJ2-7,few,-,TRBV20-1,CSAKTAHEQYF,TGCAGTGCCAAAACTGCGCACGAGCAGTACTTC
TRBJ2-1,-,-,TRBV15,CATSRPIYGQKGHNEQFF,TGTGCCACCAGCAGACCCATTTACGGACAGAAAGGCCACAATGAGCAGTTCTTC
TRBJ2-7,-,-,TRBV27,CASSFGATYEQYF,TGTGCCAGCAGTTTTGGGGCGACCTACGAGCAGTACTTC
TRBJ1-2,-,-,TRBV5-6,CASNFGSVFGYTF,TGTGCCAGCAACTTCGGGTCCGTTTTTGGCTACACCTTC
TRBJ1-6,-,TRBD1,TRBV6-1,CASSRTGEGNSPLHF,TGTGCCAGCTCCCGGACAGGGGAGGGTAATTCACCCCTCCACTTT
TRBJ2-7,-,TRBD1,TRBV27,CASSFDGTGYYEQYF,TGTGCCAGCAGTTTTGATGGGACAGGCTACTACGAGCAGTACTTC
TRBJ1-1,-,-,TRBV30,CAWSWSVGTEAFF,TGTGCCTGGAGTTGGTCCGTCGGCACTGAAGCTTTCTTT
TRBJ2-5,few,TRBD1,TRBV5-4,CASSTRQGREETQYF,TGTGCCAGCAGCACGAGACAGGGGCGGGAAGAGACCCAGTACTTC
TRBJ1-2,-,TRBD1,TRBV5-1,CASSRGTASNYGYTF,TGCGCCAGCAGCCGCGGGACAGCTAGCAACTATGGCTACACCTTC
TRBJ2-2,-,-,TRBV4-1,CASSQGGRGEGTGELFF,TGCGCCAGCAGCCAGGGTGGGCGGGGCGAGGGCACCGGGGAGCTGTTTTTT
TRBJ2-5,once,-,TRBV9,CASSPRLAGETQYF,TGTGCCAGCAGCCCCCGCCTAGCTGGGGAGACCCAGTACTTC
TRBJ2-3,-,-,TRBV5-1,CASSLVLDTQYF,TGCGCCAGCAGCTTGGTACTCGATACGCAGTATTTT
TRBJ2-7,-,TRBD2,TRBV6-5,CASSYGRGTYEQYF,TGTGCCAGCAGTTACGGGCGGGGGACCTACGAGCAGTACTTC
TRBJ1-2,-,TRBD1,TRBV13,CASSRQGLGGYTF,TGTGCCAGCAGTCGACAGGGGTTGGGTGGCTACACCTTC
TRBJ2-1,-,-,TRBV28,CASSLPGLFMHEQFF,TGTGCCAGCAGTCTCCCGGGACTTTTCATGCATGAGCAGTTCTTC
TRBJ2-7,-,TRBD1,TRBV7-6,CASSFRDSYEQYF,TGTGCCAGCAGCTTTCGGGACAGCTACGAGCAGTACTTC
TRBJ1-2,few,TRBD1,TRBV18,CASSPNRGHNYGYTF,TGTGCCAGCTCACCAAACAGGGGGCATAACTATGGCTACACCTTC